These T cell receptor beta chains were read from a single sample in a study of blood T cell repertoires in COVID-19. Produced via immunoSEQ multiplex PCR; TCRdb's table is partial and in-frame only. The table records about 140,000 clones, approximately 79% of them present only once. Sequencing input: peripheral blood. These receptor sequences come from a man aged 55-75 years with acute or convalescent COVID-19. The CDR3 runs from the conserved cysteine through the conserved F or W. Where a row states a size, it is once, few, many or the class of an expanded clone; other rows omit it.

abundance,v_gene,CDR3aa
few,TRBV27,CASSPYLPGGAGELFF
.,TRBV6-4,CASSRGQGTGYTF
.,TRBV5-1,CASSLQGGSQETQYF
.,TRBV5-1,CASGLGQGVAYEQYF
.,TRBV7-6,CASSSYPVASGTYEQYF
.,TRBV29-1,CSVTLGGRSYNEQFF
.,TRBV9,CASSVAGNTGELFF
.,TRBV7-2,CASSRGTGNSYNEQFF
.,TRBV29-1,CSVEGEGSGAGANVLTF
.,TRBV6-6,CASSPPGSGNTIYF
.,TRBV3-1/TRBV3-2,CASSQGRRADYGYTF
.,TRBV9,CASSVEADQRYNEQFF
.,TRBV3-1/TRBV3-2,CASSPTGGSSPLHF
.,TRBV6-1,CASSEQGNQPQHF
.,TRBV4-3,CASSQIQGSEQYF
.,TRBV14,CASAQEGTQYF
.,TRBV12-1,CASSPSCNEQFF
.,TRBV7-6,CASSSGQGQYEQYF
once,TRBV28,CASSVPGQTSDTQYF
.,TRBV28,CASSRGPTNYGYTF
.,TRBV20-1,CSASRLAGGTDTQYF
.,TRBV28,CASGGGANYGYTF
.,TRBV3-1/TRBV3-2,CASSQDPGGYTF
.,TRBV7-8,CASSSPALAGVRSGETQYF
.,TRBV21-1,CASSNSACGRGDF
.,TRBV6-2/TRBV6-3,CASSSPQGAGDVGYTF
.,TRBV5-1,CASSFTRDFYNEQFF
.,TRBV30,CAWKGQGDYGYTF
.,TRBV18,CASSPLSNTEAFF
.,TRBV29-1,CSGGQEAFF
.,TRBV28,CASYQVGQSHNSPLHF
.,TRBV5-1,CASSSPGLNTEAFF
.,TRBV4-2,CASSQAGRYEQYF
.,TRBV20-1,CSASLIRTQITYEQYF
.,TRBV11-3,CASSLQGAVADTQYF
.,TRBV3-1/TRBV3-2,CASSQLAEAFF
.,TRBV7-2,CASSDQSGDRGYTF
.,TRBV6-2/TRBV6-3,CASSNLGQASILYF
once,TRBV7-2,CASSLDAGVNQPQHF
.,TRBV6-1,CASSEAGGMTEAFF
.,TRBV30,CAWTTGTGVQPQHF
.,TRBV24-1,CATSDPDRGGREKLFF
few,TRBV11-2,CASTSATSGSPDTQYF
.,TRBV28,CASSGGGTEAFF
.,TRBV9,CASSVGRALNEKLFF
.,TRBV7-2,CASSSRRYPYNEQFF
.,TRBV5-4,CASSPSQGASTDTQYF
.,TRBV9,CASSVGGTGISPLHF
.,TRBV24-1,CATSDSAWQAKTGELFF
.,TRBV28,CASSSPSGRALSGTSGPEHHF
.,TRBV12-3/TRBV12-4,CASSSRGEQFF
.,TRBV7-2,CASSLGDISYEQYF
.,TRBV2,CASSVTTNTEAFF
.,TRBV6-5,CASSTRGGNEKLFF
many,TRBV7-2,CASSPTGMEELFF